This TCR beta chain was captured in a study of T cells in Graves' hyperthyroidism and ophthalmopathy. Authors of the study amplified TCR beta CDR3 regions from RNA transcripts. RT-PCR in the first round (using the HTBI primer set) targeted the TCR CDR3. TCRdb redid the calling of the multiplex PCR reads with MiXCR, one entry per CDR3 protein. The sample yields 500,000 to 700,000 distinct CDR3 sequences, approximately 16% seen once. Germline CDR1 is MNHEY and CDR2 is SMNVEV (reference sequence). V lost 6 bases and J lost 13, with 20 bases in between. This CDR3 is built from 13 residues. The receptor's source is a woman in her late teens or twenties with Graves' hyperthyroidism. Sequenced sample: blood. The chain carries TRBV27 and TRBJ2-3, with D tentatively TRBD1 (5 bases). The CDR3 nucleotides read TGTGCCAGCAGCCGGTCAAGGGGTGGTTGGGAGTATTTT. This gives the protein CASSRSRGGWEYF.